This is a list of T cell receptor beta chains from one sample in a study of T cells in Graves' hyperthyroidism and ophthalmopathy. TCRdb passed the multiplex PCR reads through MiXCR, listing each CDR3 protein once. The sample consists of 400,000 to 600,000 distinct CDR3 sequences, 16% of them appearing once. Input material: blood. Source of these receptors: a woman in her 30s with Graves' ophthalmopathy. The CDR3 runs from the conserved cysteine through the conserved F or W. D genes are given only for firm matches. Clone size, where shown, is once, few, many, or a class for clones that have expanded.

v_call	d_call	j_call	clone_size	cdr3_aa	cdr3_nt
TRBV11-2	TRBD2	TRBJ2-1	many	CASSSWSGRAGEQFF	TGTGCCAGCAGCTCCTGGAGCGGGAGGGCCGGGGAGCAGTTCTTC
TRBV6-1	-	TRBJ1-5	many	CASSGGQYQPQHF	TGTGCCAGCAGTGGCGGACAGTATCAGCCCCAGCATTTT
TRBV15	-	TRBJ2-6	many	CATSREINGGANVLTF	TGTGCCACCAGCAGAGAAATAAATGGAGGGGCCAACGTCCTGACTTTC
TRBV2	-	TRBJ2-7	many	CASITDKYYEQYF	TGTGCCAGCATTACGGACAAGTACTACGAGCAGTACTTC
TRBV9	TRBD2	TRBJ2-1	many	CASSAGLAGEISYNEQFF	TGTGCCAGCAGCGCCGGACTAGCGGGAGAGATCTCCTACAATGAGCAGTTCTTC
TRBV30	-	TRBJ2-3	many	CAWSSGETDTQYF	TGTGCCTGGAGTTCTGGAGAAACGGATACGCAGTATTTT
TRBV28	TRBD2	TRBJ2-7	-	CASSFNPGLAGGWYEQYF	TGTGCCAGCAGTTTTAACCCGGGACTAGCGGGAGGTTGGTACGAGCAGTACTTC
TRBV7-2	TRBD1	TRBJ1-1	many	CASSRQGPAFF	TGTGCCAGCAGCCGACAGGGTCCAGCTTTCTTT
TRBV28	TRBD1	TRBJ1-5	few	CASSFSTGGIGQPQHF	TGTGCCAGCAGTTTTTCGACAGGGGGGATAGGTCAGCCCCAGCATTTT
TRBV6-1	TRBD1	TRBJ2-2	-	CASSEVNRGSGTGELFF	TGTGCCAGCTCGGAAGTCAACAGGGGATCAGGGACCGGGGAGCTGTTTTTT
TRBV7-9	TRBD2	TRBJ2-1	-	CASSPGLAGGSSSYNEQFF	TGTGCCAGCAGCCCTGGACTAGCGGGAGGGTCAAGCTCCTACAATGAGCAGTTCTTC
TRBV13	TRBD1	TRBJ2-7	-	CASSFRDSDPTYEQYF	TGTGCCAGCAGCTTCCGGGACAGCGACCCCACCTACGAGCAGTACTTC
TRBV11-2	TRBD1	TRBJ1-2	-	CASSLEGTGRAGYTF	TGTGCCAGCAGCTTAGAGGGGACAGGGAGGGCAGGCTACACCTTC
TRBV7-2	TRBD1	TRBJ1-6	-	CASRWTGGSYNSPLHF	TGTGCCAGCAGATGGACAGGGGGCTCCTATAATTCACCCCTCCACTTT
TRBV5-5	-	TRBJ2-5	many	CASSPTDYQETQYF	TGTGCCAGCAGCCCCACCGACTACCAAGAGACCCAGTACTTC
TRBV28	-	TRBJ2-7	-	CASKANYEQYF	TGTGCCAGCAAGGCTAACTACGAGCAGTACTTC
TRBV5-1	-	TRBJ2-5	many	CASSAPGGLTQETQYF	TGCGCCAGCAGCGCCCCCGGGGGGCTTACCCAAGAGACCCAGTACTTC
TRBV3-1	TRBD1	TRBJ1-3	-	CASSSQTGGPYSGNTIYF	TGTGCCAGCAGCTCCCAAACAGGGGGACCCTACTCTGGAAACACCATATATTTT
TRBV28	-	TRBJ2-3	many	CASSLPGPLTDTQYF	TGTGCCAGCAGTTTACCCGGTCCGCTCACAGATACGCAGTATTTT
TRBV7-2	-	TRBJ1-3	-	CASSLDGGSGNTIYF	TGTGCCAGCAGCTTAGACGGGGGGTCCGGAAACACCATATATTTT
TRBV11-2	-	TRBJ2-5	many	CASSFNAWGYQETQYF	TGTGCCAGCAGCTTCAATGCGTGGGGGTACCAAGAGACCCAGTACTTC
TRBV11-2	TRBD1	TRBJ1-1	many	CASSWEGAPYTEAFF	TGTGCCAGCAGCTGGGAGGGGGCACCCTACACTGAAGCTTTCTTT
TRBV19	-	TRBJ1-6	-	CASSTTRGPSHRALHF	TGTGCCAGTAGTACCACCCGGGGGCCATCCCATAGGGCCCTCCACTTT
TRBV18	-	TRBJ1-1	many	CASSPNRAGNTEAFF	TGTGCCAGCTCACCCAATCGAGCAGGGAACACTGAAGCTTTCTTT
TRBV5-1	TRBD1	TRBJ1-1	-	CASSSPGQGAIEAFF	TGCGCCAGCAGCTCGCCGGGACAGGGGGCAATTGAAGCTTTCTTT
TRBV7-9	TRBD2	TRBJ2-1	-	CASSFFSGTRGNNEQFF	TGTGCCAGCAGCTTTTTTTCCGGGACTAGGGGAAACAATGAGCAGTTCTTC
TRBV19	TRBD1	TRBJ1-2	few	CASSPSSATGSYTF	TGTGCCAGTAGTCCTTCTAGCGCGACAGGGAGCTACACCTTC
TRBV12-3/TRBV12-4	-	TRBJ2-7	many	CASRRTGGSGEQYF	TGTGCCAGCAGAAGGACTGGGGGTTCTGGCGAGCAGTACTTC
TRBV28	-	TRBJ1-4	-	CASTRGYEKLFF	TGTGCCAGCACCAGGGGATATGAAAAACTGTTTTTT
TRBV4-3	TRBD2	TRBJ2-7	-	CASSQTSGHSYEQYF	TGCGCCAGCAGCCAAACTAGCGGCCACTCCTACGAGCAGTACTTC
TRBV2	-	TRBJ1-5	many	CASSEARSQPQHF	TGTGCCAGCAGTGAAGCGAGGTCCCAGCCCCAGCATTTT
TRBV27	-	TRBJ2-3	many	CASSLFRGSSTDTQYF	TGTGCCAGCAGTTTATTCCGGGGGAGCTCCACAGATACGCAGTATTTT
TRBV11-2	TRBD1	TRBJ2-1	many	CATDMGDRYNEQFF	TGTGCCACCGACATGGGGGACAGATACAATGAGCAGTTCTTC
TRBV2	TRBD1	TRBJ1-4	many	CASRETGGREKLFF	TGTGCCAGCAGAGAAACAGGGGGCAGGGAAAAACTGTTTTTT
TRBV7-6	-	TRBJ2-3	many	CASSSRRDTQYF	TGTGCCAGCAGCTCGAGGCGAGATACGCAGTATTTT
TRBV27	TRBD2	TRBJ2-7	many	CASSFLAGGPANEQYF	TGTGCCAGCAGTTTTTTAGCGGGAGGGCCGGCCAACGAGCAGTACTTC
TRBV5-6	TRBD1	TRBJ1-5	few	CASSDRGRGQPQHF	TGTGCCAGCAGCGACAGGGGGCGCGGGCAGCCCCAGCATTTT
TRBV3-2	-	TRBJ2-7	-	CASSQEVCGRAPPYEQYF	TGTGCCAGCAGCCAAGAAGTCTGCGGGAGGGCCCCACCCTACGAGCAGTACTTC
TRBV6-5	-	TRBJ1-1	few	CASSYSGMVSAEAFF	TGTGCCAGCAGTTACTCCGGTATGGTTTCGGCTGAAGCTTTCTTT
TRBV19	-	TRBJ1-1	-	CASSIYEGEMNTEAFF	TGTGCCAGTAGTATCTATGAAGGGGAGATGAACACTGAAGCTTTCTTT
TRBV6-2/TRBV6-3	-	TRBJ2-1	few	CASSTLSSYNEQFF	TGTGCCAGCAGTACCCTGAGCTCCTACAATGAGCAGTTCTTC
TRBV4-3	TRBD2	TRBJ2-2	many	CASSPHREVGELFF	TGCGCCAGCAGCCCCCATCGGGAGGTCGGGGAGCTGTTTTTT
TRBV7-2	TRBD2	TRBJ2-1	-	CASSSRGRLEQFF	TGTGCCAGCAGCTCTCGCGGGAGACTTGAGCAGTTCTTC
TRBV12-3/TRBV12-4	-	TRBJ1-2	many	CASSLNGIPDYGYTF	TGTGCCAGCAGTTTAAACGGGATCCCCGACTATGGCTACACCTTC
TRBV7-3	-	TRBJ2-5	-	CASSFLGRGAWETQYF	TGTGCCAGCAGCTTTCTCGGGCGGGGAGCTTGGGAGACCCAGTACTTC
TRBV6-1	-	TRBJ2-5	few	CASSEYVGSLAGETQYF	TGTGCCAGCAGTGAATACGTGGGGTCTCTCGCGGGAGAGACCCAGTACTTC
TRBV7-8	-	TRBJ1-5	many	CASSLIGVGLGGQPQHF	TGTGCCAGCAGCTTAATTGGAGTGGGACTGGGTGGTCAGCCCCAGCATTTT
TRBV6-4	TRBD1	TRBJ1-6	-	CASSTDRGTSPLHF	TGTGCCAGCAGCACGGACAGGGGTACCTCACCCCTCCACTTT
TRBV11-2	TRBD2	TRBJ2-7	-	CASSLGDRGLAGGEQYF	TGTGCCAGCAGCTTAGGGGACAGGGGACTAGCGGGAGGCGAGCAGTACTTC
TRBV7-2	TRBD2	TRBJ2-1	many	CASSPGLVPHEQFF	TGTGCCAGCAGCCCCGGACTAGTCCCCCATGAGCAGTTCTTC
TRBV20-1	TRBD2	TRBJ2-2	-	CSASGTSGTGELFF	TGCAGTGCTAGTGGGACTAGCGGCACCGGGGAGCTGTTTTTT
TRBV6-2/TRBV6-3	-	TRBJ2-5	-	CASSYEQPYQETQYF	TGTGCCAGCAGTTACGAGCAGCCGTACCAAGAGACCCAGTACTTC
TRBV13	-	TRBJ1-1	-	CASSRWTPGTEAFF	TGTGCCAGCAGCCGTTGGACCCCGGGGACTGAAGCTTTCTTT
TRBV20-1	-	TRBJ1-2	many	CSARDRQLDGYTF	TGCAGTGCTAGAGACAGACAGTTAGACGGCTACACCTTC
TRBV6-2/TRBV6-3	TRBD2	TRBJ2-5	many	CASGAGERETQYF	TGTGCCAGCGGAGCGGGAGAGCGGGAGACCCAGTACTTC
TRBV28	-	TRBJ1-2	many	CASNQIDSIYGYTF	TGTGCCAGCAACCAAATCGACAGTATCTATGGCTACACCTTC
TRBV2	TRBD2	TRBJ2-1	many	CASSEFAGGGYNEQFF	TGTGCCAGCAGTGAATTTGCGGGAGGAGGTTACAATGAGCAGTTCTTC
TRBV6-2/TRBV6-3	-	TRBJ2-1	many	CASSIDPHSYNEQFF	TGTGCCAGCAGTATCGACCCTCACTCCTACAATGAGCAGTTCTTC